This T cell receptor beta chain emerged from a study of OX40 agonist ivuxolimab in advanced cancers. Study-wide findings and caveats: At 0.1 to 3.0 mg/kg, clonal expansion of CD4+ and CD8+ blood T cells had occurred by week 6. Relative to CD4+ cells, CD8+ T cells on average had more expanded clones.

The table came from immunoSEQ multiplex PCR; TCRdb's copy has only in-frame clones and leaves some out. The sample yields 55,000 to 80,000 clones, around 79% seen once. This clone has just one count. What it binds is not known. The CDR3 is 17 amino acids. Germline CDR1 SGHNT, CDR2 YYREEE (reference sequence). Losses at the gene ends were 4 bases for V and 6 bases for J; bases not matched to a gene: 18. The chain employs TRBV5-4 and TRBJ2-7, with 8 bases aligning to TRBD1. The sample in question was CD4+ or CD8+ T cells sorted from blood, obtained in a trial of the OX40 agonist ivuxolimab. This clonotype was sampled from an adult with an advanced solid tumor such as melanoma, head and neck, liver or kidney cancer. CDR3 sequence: CASSRTGTGAAQGEQYF. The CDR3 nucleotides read TGTGCCAGCAGCCGGACCGGGACAGGAGCCGCCCAGGGCGAGCAGTACTTC.